This passage covers 7 T cell receptor beta chains from one sample sequenced in a study of Tregs in tolerant kidney transplant recipients. Sequenced by immunoSEQ multiplex PCR; TCRdb stores in-frame clones only, minus some. Here the sample spans over 55,000 clones, over 70% being singletons. Sequencing was done on a sample of CD4+ T cells from blood. The receptors were sampled from a human donor in good health.

This chain joins TRBV9 and TRBJ1-3, with no clear D. Per germline, CDR1 SGDLS and CDR2 YYNGEE. Deletions cut 4 bases from V and 0 bases from J, with 17 bases between. This CDR3 region has 17 residues. The CDR3: CASSNPARHLSGNTIYF. The CDR3 nucleotides read TGTGCCAGCAGCAACCCCGCCAGGCACCTCTCTGGAAACACCATATATTTT.

The CDR3 sequence: CASSYFRGAYEQYF. The CDR3 DNA reads as TGTGCCAGCAGTTACTTCCGGGGGGCCTACGAGCAGTACTTC. The chain joins TRBV6-5 to TRBJ2-7; TRBD2 agrees at 7 bases. The CDR3 spans 14 residues. Trimming cost V 1 base and J 2 bases; bases outside gene matches: 2. In germline, CDR1 is MNHEY, CDR2 SVGAGI.

This clone has only one observation. The CDR3: CASSSPGRGLNPYTDTQYF. DNA of the CDR3: TGTGCCAGCAGCTCCCCGGGGAGAGGCCTCAATCCCTACACAGATACGCAGTATTTT. The gene calls are TRBV7-2 and TRBJ2-3; a possible D gene is TRBD2 (5 bases). This CDR3 has 19 amino acids. Trimming pared 4 bases from V and 2 bases from J, leaving 25 bases between. The germline CDR1 and CDR2 sequences are SGHTA and FQGNSA. Variable domain in full (rest from reference TRBV7-2 and TRBJ2-3): GAGVSQSPSNKVTEKGKDVELRCDPISGHTALYWYRQSLGQGLEFLIYFQGNSAPDKSGLPSDRFSAERTGGSVSTLTIQRTQQEDSAVYLCASSSPGRGLNPYTDTQYFGPGTRLTVL.

The chain's CDR3 is CASSLYGVSYNEQFF. The CDR3 nucleotides are TGTGCCAGCAGCTTATATGGGGTTTCCTACAATGAGCAGTTCTTC. The chain joins TRBV7-9 to TRBJ2-1, with D unresolved. V was clipped by 2 bases and J by 1 base, with 9 bases between them. Germline values: CDR1 SEHNR, CDR2 FQNEAQ (reference sequence). This CDR3 spans 15 amino acids.

V usage is TRBV18 and J usage is TRBJ2-3; tentatively, D is TRBD2 (6 bases). The CDR3 contains 15 residues. Germline V gene data show CDR1 as KGHSH and CDR2 as LQKENI. Trimming shortened V by 3 bases and J by 1 base, and 11 bases separated the two germline ends. This CDR3 reads CASSPDGGGTDTQYF. The CDR3 nucleotides are TGTGCCAGCTCACCGGATGGCGGGGGCACAGATACGCAGTATTTT. The full variable domain, rest sourced from reference TRBV18 and TRBJ2-3, is NAGVMQNPRHLVRRRGQEARLRCSPMKGHSHVYWYRQLPEEGLKFMVYLQKENIIDESGMPKERFSAEFPKEGPSILRIQQVVRGDSAAYFCASSPDGGGTDTQYFGPGTRLTVL.

The chain is built from TRBV4-2 and TRBJ2-1, with 11 bases matching TRBD2. This CDR3 comprises 16 residues. Per the germline V gene, CDR1 is LGHNA and CDR2 is YNFKEQ. The V and J ends lost 3 bases and 3 bases, in that order; junction bases with no gene match: 4. CDR3 loop: CASSHQLAGVYNEQFF. The CDR3, as DNA: TGTGCCAGCAGCCACCAACTAGCGGGAGTCTACAATGAGCAGTTCTTC.

This clone showed up just a few times. In nucleotides, the CDR3 is TGTGCCAGCAGCGACCAGGGGGATACGCAGTATTTT. The encoded protein is CASSDQGDTQYF. This chain joins TRBV9 and TRBJ2-3, with a weak D call TRBD1 (6 bases). Germline-derived CDR1 and CDR2 are SGDLS and YYNGEE. Trimming stripped 3 bases from V and 6 bases from J, with 8 bases between. The CDR3 runs 12 residues.